Each of the 4 T cell receptor beta chains below was sequenced from the same sample in a study of graft-versus-host responses after intestinal transplantation. Their specific antigens are unknown. The assay was immunoSEQ multiplex PCR, and TCRdb's table has in-frame clones only and misses some. The table shows about 90,000 clones, with just under 95% occurring only once. The source material was unstimulated CD8+ T cells sorted from spleen or lymph node cells, sampled before transplant. These receptors originate from a human donor who was the organ donor for an intestinal transplant.

This clone was picked up one time. V usage is TRBV23-1 and J usage is TRBJ2-6; TRBD2 might be the D (5 bases). TRBV23-1 is an ORF for which the function is uncertain. This CDR3 contains 18 residues. Trimming took 4 bases from V and 2 from J, leaving 18 bases between them. For the CDR3, the DNA is TGCGCCAGCAGTCTGCCCGGGGTCGAGCCCCCTGGGGCCAACGTCCTGACTTTC. Protein product: CASSLPGVEPPGANVLTF.

The chain joins TRBV6-1 to TRBJ2-5; D is uncertain. The last part of the DNA fits TRBJ2-7 better; the J call may be wrong. This CDR3 spans 12 amino acids. Germline values: CDR1 MNHNS, CDR2 SASEGT. This CDR3 reads CASSEGAPEQYF. Here the CDR3 DNA reads TGTGCCAGCAGTGAAGGCGCCCCCGAGCAGTACTTC.

The V call is TRBV2, the J call TRBJ2-7, with D unresolved. V was trimmed by 6 bases and J by 4 bases, leaving 16 bases between them. The germline V gene has CDR1 SNHLY and CDR2 FYNNEI. This CDR3 has 14 amino acids. The CDR3 nucleotides read TGTGCCAGCAGGGTTACGACACTCCTTTACGAGCAGTACTTC. Its translation is CASRVTTLLYEQYF.

The V and J genes are TRBV2 and TRBJ2-7; maybe TRBD1 (6 bases). V was pared by 7 bases and J by 5 bases, with 12 bases between. CDR1 is SNHLY, CDR2 FYNNEI, per germline. The CDR3 length is 12 residues. The CDR3 spells CASTPGQHEQYF. The CDR3 region has the DNA TGTGCCAGCACCCCGGGACAACACGAGCAGTACTTC.